These 15 T cell receptor beta chains were sequenced from one sample in a study of vaccination effects on CD4 cells after COVID-19. Their antigens are not known. TCRdb's table, derived via immunoSEQ multiplex PCR, lists solely in-frame clones and lacks some. Among about 54,000 clones listed, roughly 76% were seen once. Sequencing in the ViraFEST assay came after antigen-specific CD4+ T cells had been expanded with viral peptide pools, which were used to stimulate PBMC. With more than 9 days of culture completed, CD4+ T cells were isolated. Here the sequenced sample was CD4+ T cells from PBMCs cultured with HCoV-229E spike peptides, taken before COVID-19 vaccination. These receptors came from a human donor who received a COVID-19 vaccine.

This chain links TRBV15 with TRBJ1-2; D is unresolved. Germline assignment: CDR1 LNHNV and CDR2 YYDKDF (reference sequence). This CDR3 comprises 16 residues. The ends were cut back, 5 bases at V and 3 bases at J, with 19 bases in the middle. The CDR3 sequence is CATSPGGNKVDYGYTF. The CDR3 DNA sequence: TGTGCCACCAGCCCCGGCGGGAACAAGGTTGACTATGGCTACACCTTC.

This chain connects TRBV11-2 to TRBJ1-2; no clear D. Trimming took 3 bases from V and 2 from J, leaving 7 bases between them. CDR3 length equals 13 residues. Germline V gives CDR1 SGHAT, CDR2 FQNNGV. The CDR3 is CASSLGLNYGYTF. The CDR3 nucleotides are TGTGCCAGCAGCTTGGGCCTAAACTATGGCTACACCTTC.

The J gene is TRBJ1-1, the V gene TRBV29-1, with D unclear. Germline V gene data show CDR1 as SQVTM and CDR2 as ANQGSEA. Deletions cut 2 bases from V and 4 bases from J, with 11 bases between. The CDR3 consists of 13 residues. The DNA for the CDR3 is TGCAGCGTTGAATCCCAGGTCGGCACTGAAGCTTTCTTT. Its translation is CSVESQVGTEAFF.

In DNA form, the CDR3 reads TGTGCCAGCAGACCTACAGGGGAGGGCACAGATACGCAGTATTTT. This encodes CASRPTGEGTDTQYF. The chain links TRBV7-3 to TRBJ2-3; weak D call: TRBD1 (7 bases). This CDR3 has 15 residues. Trimming shortened V by 6 bases and J by 1 base, and 14 bases separated the two germline ends. Germline V lookup: CDR1 SGHTA, CDR2 FQGTGA.

The rearrangement joins TRBV24-1 to TRBJ2-3, with TRBD1 matching 7 bases. This CDR3 contains 12 residues. CDR1 and CDR2 from the germline V gene are KGHDR and SFDVKD. Losses at the gene ends were 6 bases for V and 14 bases for J; bases not matched to a gene: 10. The CDR3 loop reads CATSIETGSLYF. The CDR3 nucleotides read TGTGCCACCAGTATCGAGACAGGGAGTTTGTATTTT.

This rearrangement joins TRBV24-1 to TRBJ2-3; TRBD1 is a possible D gene (6 bases). The CDR3 spans 15 residues. V was trimmed by 4 bases and J by 3 bases, leaving 13 bases between them. Looked up from germline, CDR1 is KGHDR and CDR2 is SFDVKD. The CDR3 reads CATSDDRRTTDTQYF. CDR3 sequence (DNA): TGTGCCACCAGTGACGACAGGCGTACTACAGATACGCAGTATTTT.

The sample holds one count of this clone. The chain links TRBV5-1 to TRBJ2-7; the D is unclear. The V gene lost 0 bases and the J gene lost 2 bases, with 12 bases spanning the gap. CDR1 is SGHRS and CDR2 is YFSETQ in the germline V gene. The CDR3 sequence is 15 residues long. This chain's CDR3 is CASSLGVAAPYEQYV. CDR3 in DNA: TGCGCCAGCAGCTTGGGGGTTGCAGCGCCCTACGAGCAGTACGTC.

The J gene is TRBJ1-1, the V gene TRBV3-1 (or the pseudogene TRBV3-2); no definite D call. Germline CDR1 is LGHDT and CDR2 is YNNKEL (reference sequence). This CDR3 region has 12 residues. V was cut by 4 bases and J by 9 bases, with 12 bases left in between. CDR3 in amino acids: CASSRSTEKAFF. The CDR3 region has the DNA TGTGCCAGCAGCCGAAGCACGGAAAAAGCTTTCTTT.

The V call is TRBV19, the J call TRBJ1-5; 9 bases fit TRBD1. Germline assignment: CDR1 LNHDA and CDR2 SQIVND (reference sequence). This CDR3 region has 17 residues. Germline trimming cut 6 bases from V and 7 bases from J; bases unmatched to any gene: 16. In nucleotides, the CDR3 is TGTGCCAGTAGAAGTGCGGCGGTGGGACAGGGAGGACAGCCCCAGCATTTT. This codes for CASRSAAVGQGGQPQHF.

J is TRBJ2-7 and V is TRBV27, with D unresolved. Germline V CDR1 and CDR2: MNHEY, SMNVEV (reference sequence). CDR3 length: 15 amino acids. V dropped 5 bases and J dropped 6 bases, with 20 bases sitting between them. The CDR3 region has the DNA TGTGCCAGCAGTCCCCTCCGCGCGGCGGTGAGCGAGCAGTACGTC. Translating gives CASSPLRAAVSEQYV.

The chain recombines TRBV18 with TRBJ2-1; a weak D match, TRBD2 (5 bases). CDR1 and CDR2 (germline): KGHSH, LQKENI. V was trimmed by 3 bases and J by 0 bases, leaving 9 bases between them. The CDR3 runs 15 residues. The CDR3 sequence is CASSPLGSSYNEQFF. The CDR3 DNA sequence: TGTGCCAGCTCACCGTTGGGGAGCTCCTACAATGAGCAGTTCTTC.

V usage is TRBV11-2 and J usage is TRBJ2-3; D not resolved. Trimming shortened V by 5 bases and J by 5 bases, and 5 bases separated the two germline ends. This CDR3 spans 11 amino acids. In germline, CDR1 is SGHAT, CDR2 FQNNGV. The CDR3 DNA reads as TGTGCCAGCAGCCCCGGAGATACGCAGTATTTT. Protein: CASSPGDTQYF.

The chain uses TRBV29-1 and TRBJ1-6, with unresolved D. The CDR3 consists of 13 residues. V was trimmed by 3 bases and J by 4 bases, leaving 7 bases between them. Germline values: CDR1 SQVTM, CDR2 ANQGSEA. The DNA for the CDR3 is TGCAGCGTTGATGGCAGTTATAATTCACCCCTCCACTTT. Translated, it gives CSVDGSYNSPLHF. The full variable domain, with the rest looked up from reference TRBV29-1 and TRBJ1-6, is SAVISQKPSRDICQRGTSLTIQCQVDSQVTMMFWYRQQPGQSLTLIATANQGSEATYESGFVIDKFPISRPNLTFSTLTVSNMSPEDSSIYLCSVDGSYNSPLHFGNGTRLTVT.

The J gene is TRBJ1-5, the V gene TRBV4-1, with a weak D call TRBD1 (6 bases). The CDR3 is 15 residues long. V was pared by 0 bases and J by 9 bases, with 15 bases between. Germline assignment: CDR1 MGHRA and CDR2 YSYEKL. Here the CDR3 DNA reads TGCGCCAGCAGCCAAGATACGGGGGCGAGGAGGCCCCAGCATTTT. It translates to CASSQDTGARRPQHF.

The chain uses TRBV24-1 and TRBJ1-3; D is unresolved. CDR1 and CDR2 from the germline V gene are KGHDR and SFDVKD. Between the trimmed V and J ends, which lost 1 base and 4 bases, there was a span of 7 bases. This CDR3 comprises 14 residues. This CDR3 reads CATSDLQDGNTIYF. In DNA, the CDR3 is TGTGCCACCAGTGATTTACAAGACGGAAACACCATATATTTT.